Each of the 9 T cell receptor beta chains below was sequenced from the same sample in a study of shared clonotypes between healthy human individuals. Here immunoSEQ multiplex PCR was the method, and the copy in TCRdb shows in-frame clones only, minus some. The sample consists of about 2.4 million clones, approximately 93% of them appearing once. Material: naive CD4+ T cells from PBMCs. The subset is: CD45RA+ positively selected. The receptor set was obtained from a young man in good health. Some clones in this sample may be carry-over from other donors' samples.

The chain couples TRBV5-1 to TRBJ1-4; a possible D gene is TRBD1 (5 bases). This CDR3 is 14 amino acids long. Germline V gene sequence: CDR1 SGHRS, CDR2 YFSETQ. V dropped 6 bases and J dropped 4 bases, with 13 bases sitting between them. DNA of the CDR3: TGCGCCAGCACCAACCGTGGGGGTAATGAAAAACTGTTTTTT. Encoded protein: CASTNRGGNEKLFF.

This chain joins TRBV19 and TRBJ2-2; possible D gene TRBD1, 6 bases. Germline V gene lookup returns CDR1 LNHDA and CDR2 SQIVND (reference sequence). The germline V and J ends were trimmed by 10 bases and 6 bases, with 18 bases remaining between them. This CDR3 contains 14 residues. This CDR3 is CATAQGRQAGELFF. The CDR3 DNA is TGTGCCACTGCGCAGGGGCGGCAGGCCGGGGAGCTGTTTTTT. Full variable domain (rest looked up from reference TRBV19 and TRBJ2-2): DGGITQSPKYLFRKEGQNVTLSCEQNLNHDAMYWYRQDPGQGLRLIYYSQIVNDFQKGDIAEGYSVSREKKESFPLTVTSAQKNPTAFYLCATAQGRQAGELFFGEGSRLTVL.

The chain is built from TRBV5-4 and TRBJ2-1; perhaps TRBD2 as D (5 bases). In germline, CDR1 is SGHNT, CDR2 YYREEE (reference sequence). This CDR3 contains 15 residues. Trimming stripped 4 bases from V and 7 bases from J, with 18 bases between. Written as DNA, the CDR3 is TGTGCCAGCAGCCTCTCAACGAAGAGCGGTAATGAGCAGTTCTTC. This sequence encodes CASSLSTKSGNEQFF.

V usage is TRBV20-1 and J usage is TRBJ2-1; D uncertain. V was shortened by 5 bases and J by 9 bases, with 11 bases between the two germline ends. Germline assignment: CDR1 DFQATT and CDR2 SNEGSKA (reference sequence). The CDR3 has 11 residues. The CDR3 nucleotides are TGCAGTGCTGGATCAGCAGTTGAGCAGTTCTTC. Translating it yields CSAGSAVEQFF.

Turning to this clone: The sample carries other DNA sequences with the same CDR3. J is TRBJ2-5 and V is TRBV30; D is tentatively TRBD1 or TRBD2 (5 bases each). The V end was cut by 2 bases, the J end by 2 bases, with 12 bases between. The CDR3 is 14 residues long. Germline CDR1 reads GTSNPN; CDR2 reads SVGIG (reference sequence). DNA for the CDR3: TGTGCCTGGAGTAGGGGAGCTGGTCAAGAGACCCAGTACTTC. It specifies CAWSRGAGQETQYF.

Notes on this clone: The same CDR3 arises from other DNA sequences in this sample as well. The chain recombines TRBV5-4 with TRBJ2-7, with 9 bases lining up with TRBD1. The CDR3 is 15 residues long. The germline gives CDR1 SGHNT, CDR2 YYREEE (reference sequence). V shed 4 bases and J 2 bases; nucleotides not matched to a gene: 7. Here the CDR3 DNA reads TGTGCCAGCAGCCGGAGCGGGACAGGGACCTACGAGCAGTACTTC. This encodes CASSRSGTGTYEQYF.

The chain employs TRBV5-1 and TRBJ2-7; D uncertain. The germline V and J ends were trimmed by 0 bases and 3 bases, with 10 bases remaining between them. CDR1 and CDR2 from the germline V gene are SGHRS and YFSETQ. The CDR3 has 14 residues. The CDR3 nucleotides read TGCGCCAGCAGCTTGGCCGTCACCAACTACGAGCAGTACTTC. Residues: CASSLAVTNYEQYF.

The chain employs TRBV28 and TRBJ2-7, with D perhaps matching TRBD2 (6 bases). The CDR3 consists of 13 residues. The germline V gene encodes CDR1 MDHEN and CDR2 SYDVKM. Trimming left V 3 bases short and J 7 bases short, with 13 bases between. The CDR3 region is CASSFGRGREQYF. Here the CDR3 DNA reads TGTGCCAGCAGTTTCGGGAGAGGGCGAGAGCAGTACTTC.

This chain uses TRBV13 with TRBJ2-3; 11 nucleotides match TRBD1. V trimming: 1 base; J trimming: 2 bases; junction bases outside the gene matches: 8. CDR1 and CDR2 (germline): PRHDT, FYEKMQ (reference sequence). The CDR3 runs 18 residues. The CDR3 reads CASSLVGDRGLNTDTQYF. The CDR3 nucleotides read TGTGCCAGCAGCTTAGTGGGGGACAGGGGGTTGAACACAGATACGCAGTATTTT.